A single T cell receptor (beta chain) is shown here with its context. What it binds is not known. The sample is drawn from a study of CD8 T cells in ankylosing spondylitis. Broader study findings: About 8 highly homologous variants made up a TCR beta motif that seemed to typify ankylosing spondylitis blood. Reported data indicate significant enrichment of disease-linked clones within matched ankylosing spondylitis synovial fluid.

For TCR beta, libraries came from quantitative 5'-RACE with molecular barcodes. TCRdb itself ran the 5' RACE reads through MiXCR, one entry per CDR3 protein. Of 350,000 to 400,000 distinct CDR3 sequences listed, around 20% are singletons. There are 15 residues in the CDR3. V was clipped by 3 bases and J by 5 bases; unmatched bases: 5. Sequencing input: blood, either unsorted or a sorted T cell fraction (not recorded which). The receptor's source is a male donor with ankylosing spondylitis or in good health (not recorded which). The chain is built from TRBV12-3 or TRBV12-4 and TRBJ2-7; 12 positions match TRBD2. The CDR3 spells CASSFLGLAGNEQYF. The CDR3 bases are TGTGCCAGCAGTTTCCTTGGACTAGCGGGGAACGAGCAGTACTTC.